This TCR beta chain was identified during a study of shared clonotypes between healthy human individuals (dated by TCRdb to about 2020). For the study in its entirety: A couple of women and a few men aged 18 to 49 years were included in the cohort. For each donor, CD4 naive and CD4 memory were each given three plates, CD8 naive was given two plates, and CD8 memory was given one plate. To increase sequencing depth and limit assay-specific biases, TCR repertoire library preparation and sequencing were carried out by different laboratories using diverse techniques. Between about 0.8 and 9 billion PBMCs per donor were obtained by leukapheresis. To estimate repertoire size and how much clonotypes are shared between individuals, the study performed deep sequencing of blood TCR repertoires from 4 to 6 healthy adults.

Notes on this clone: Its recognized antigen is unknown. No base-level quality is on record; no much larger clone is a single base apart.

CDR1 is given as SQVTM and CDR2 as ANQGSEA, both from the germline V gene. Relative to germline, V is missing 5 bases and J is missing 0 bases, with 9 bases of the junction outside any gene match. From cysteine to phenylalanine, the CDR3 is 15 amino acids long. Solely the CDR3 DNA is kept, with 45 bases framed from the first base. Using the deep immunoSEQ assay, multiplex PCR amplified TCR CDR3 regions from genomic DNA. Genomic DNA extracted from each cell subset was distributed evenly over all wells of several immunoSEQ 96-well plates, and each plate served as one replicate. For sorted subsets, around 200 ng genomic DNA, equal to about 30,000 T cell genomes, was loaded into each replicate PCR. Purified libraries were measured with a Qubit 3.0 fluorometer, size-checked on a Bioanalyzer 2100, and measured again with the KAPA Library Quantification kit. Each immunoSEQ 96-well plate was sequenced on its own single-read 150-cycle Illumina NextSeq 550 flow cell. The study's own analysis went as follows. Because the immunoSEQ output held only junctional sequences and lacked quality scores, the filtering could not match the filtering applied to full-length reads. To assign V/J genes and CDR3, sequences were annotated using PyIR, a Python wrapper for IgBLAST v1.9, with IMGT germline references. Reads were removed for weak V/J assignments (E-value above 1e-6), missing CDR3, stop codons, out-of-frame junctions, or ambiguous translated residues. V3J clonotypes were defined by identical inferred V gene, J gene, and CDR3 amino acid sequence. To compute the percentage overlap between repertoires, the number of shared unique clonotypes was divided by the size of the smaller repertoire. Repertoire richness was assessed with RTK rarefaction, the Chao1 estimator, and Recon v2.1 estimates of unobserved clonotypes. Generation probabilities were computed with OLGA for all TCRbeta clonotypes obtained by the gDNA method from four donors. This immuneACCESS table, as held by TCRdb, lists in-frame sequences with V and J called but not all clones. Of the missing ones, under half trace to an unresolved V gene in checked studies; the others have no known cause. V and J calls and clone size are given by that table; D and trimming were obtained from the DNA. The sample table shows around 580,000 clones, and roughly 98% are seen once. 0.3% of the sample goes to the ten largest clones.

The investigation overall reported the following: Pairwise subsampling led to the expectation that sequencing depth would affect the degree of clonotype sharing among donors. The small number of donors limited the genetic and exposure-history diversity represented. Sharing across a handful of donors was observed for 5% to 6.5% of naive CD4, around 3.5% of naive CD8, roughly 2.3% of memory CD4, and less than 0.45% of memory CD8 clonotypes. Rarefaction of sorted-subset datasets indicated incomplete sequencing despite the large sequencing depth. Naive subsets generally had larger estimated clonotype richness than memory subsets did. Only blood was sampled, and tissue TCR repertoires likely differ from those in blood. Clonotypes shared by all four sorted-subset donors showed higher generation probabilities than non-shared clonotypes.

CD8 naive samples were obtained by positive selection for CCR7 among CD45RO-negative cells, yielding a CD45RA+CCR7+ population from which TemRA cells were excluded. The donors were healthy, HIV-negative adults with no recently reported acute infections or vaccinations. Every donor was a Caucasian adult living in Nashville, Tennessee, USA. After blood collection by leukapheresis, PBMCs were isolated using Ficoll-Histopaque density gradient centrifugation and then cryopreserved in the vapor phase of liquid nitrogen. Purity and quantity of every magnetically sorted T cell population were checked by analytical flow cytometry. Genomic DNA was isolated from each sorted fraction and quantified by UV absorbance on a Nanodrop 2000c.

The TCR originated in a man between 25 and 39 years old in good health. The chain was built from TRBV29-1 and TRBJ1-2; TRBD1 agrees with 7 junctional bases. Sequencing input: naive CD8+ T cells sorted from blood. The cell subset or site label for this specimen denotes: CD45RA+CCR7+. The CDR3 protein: CSVTGTASSNYGYTF. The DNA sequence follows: TGCAGCGTTACCGGGACAGCCTCGTCTAACTATGGCTACACCTTC. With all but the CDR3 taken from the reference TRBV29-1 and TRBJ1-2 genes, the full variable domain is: SAVISQKPSRDICQRGTSLTIQCQVDSQVTMMFWYRQQPGQSLTLIATANQGSEATYESGFVIDKFPISRPNLTFSTLTVSNMSPEDSSIYLCSVTGTASSNYGYTFGSGTRLTVV.